These 20 T cell receptor beta chains originate from one sample sequenced in a study of T cell responses to AZD1222 COVID-19 vaccine (dated by TCRdb to the early 2020s). The method behind the library was the immunoSEQ multiplex PCR assay. In TCRdb, the immuneACCESS table is reduced to in-frame sequences with V and J assigned. These tables do not hold every clone; where another copy was compared, an unresolved V gene accounts for under half, and the others remain unexplained. Recorded for this sample are under 150,000 clones; approximately 93% of them occurred a single time. More than 4.5% of the sample comes from the top ten. Read against the paper, the sample's time point label means: baseline before first vaccination. The sequencing here drew on peripheral blood, taken on day 0 of AZD1222 vaccination. The receptors shown here come from an adult in good health.

The rearrangement joins TRBV30 to TRBJ1-2, with D possibly being TRBD1 (6 bases). V was shortened by 2 bases and J by 4 bases, with 11 bases between the two germline ends. CDR3 length: 13 amino acids. The germline V gene has CDR1 GTSNPN and CDR2 SVGIG (reference sequence). CDR3: CAWSYQGSYGYTF. The CDR3 DNA sequence: TGTGCCTGGAGTTACCAGGGGAGCTATGGCTACACCTTC.

This chain links TRBV7-6 with TRBJ1-6, with D unclear. The CDR3 has 13 amino acids. V lost 5 bases and J 7 bases, leaving 9 bases between the germline ends. CDR1 SGHVS and CDR2 FNYEAQ come from the germline V gene. CDR3: CASSLDLNSPLHF. DNA for the CDR3: TGTGCCAGCAGCCTCGACCTGAATTCACCCCTCCACTTT.

The V and J genes are TRBV27 and TRBJ2-7, with 8 bases identical to TRBD2. The CDR3 is made up of 13 amino acids. Unmatched junction bases numbered 3, after V lost 0 bases and J lost 8 bases. CDR1 is MNHEY and CDR2 is SMNVEV in the germline V gene (reference sequence). The CDR3 protein is CASSLSGSGKQYF. CDR3 sequence (DNA): TGTGCCAGCAGTTTATCCGGTAGCGGGAAGCAGTACTTC.

The chain recombines TRBV6-1 with TRBJ1-5; D uncertain. This CDR3 has 13 amino acids. The V gene's germline CDR1 is MNHNS and CDR2 SASEGT. V was cut by 1 base and J by 6 bases, with 7 bases left in between. The CDR3 region is CASSEGLGQPQHF. Written as DNA, the CDR3 is TGTGCCAGCAGTGAAGGGTTGGGTCAGCCCCAGCATTTT.

This chain connects TRBV15 to TRBJ1-2, with TRBD1 as a possible D gene (6 bases). The CDR3 totals 15 residues. V was shortened by 8 bases and J by 5 bases, with 21 bases between the two germline ends. Germline V CDR1 and CDR2: LNHNV, YYDKDF (reference sequence). The CDR3 here is CATHPEGAGAYGYTF. As DNA, the CDR3 is TGTGCCACCCACCCGGAGGGCGCGGGGGCTTATGGCTACACCTTC.

The chain links TRBV11-2 to TRBJ1-6, with D perhaps TRBD1 (6 bases). This CDR3 contains 16 residues. Per germline, CDR1 SGHAT and CDR2 FQNNGV. V dropped 5 bases and J dropped 10 bases, with 21 bases sitting between them. This chain's CDR3 is CASSPIGGGGHSPLHF. CDR3 bases: TGTGCCAGCAGCCCCATAGGGGGGGGAGGGCACTCACCCCTCCACTTT.

V usage is TRBV5-6 and J usage is TRBJ1-2, with TRBD1 matching over 9 bases. Germline CDR1 and CDR2: SGHDT and YYEEEE. This CDR3 is 16 amino acids long. Trimming removed 1 base from V and 4 bases from J; junction bases left unmatched: 8. The CDR3 nucleotides are TGTGCCAGCAGCTTGCCGGGACAGGGAGCAACCTATGGCTACACCTTC. This translates into CASSLPGQGATYGYTF.

The table lists this clone with a count of one. The chain links TRBV13 to TRBJ2-3; 13 bases are a match to TRBD2. Germline V gene lookup returns CDR1 PRHDT and CDR2 FYEKMQ (reference sequence). The CDR3 sequence is 23 residues long. V lost 5 bases and J lost 1; bases outside the gene matches: 24. The CDR3 bases are TGTGCCAGCAGCCCCAATCCGTGGGAGGGGACTAGCGGGGTCCACCGGGGCACAGATACGCAGTATTTT. Translation: CASSPNPWEGTSGVHRGTDTQYF.

The CDR3 here is CASSLTRGMETQYF. The CDR3 nucleotides are TGTGCCAGCAGCTTAACGAGAGGGATGGAGACCCAGTACTTC. The rearrangement links TRBV7-3 to TRBJ2-5, with D perhaps matching TRBD2 (5 bases). V shed 0 bases and J shed 5 bases, with 10 bases lying between them. From germline, CDR1 is SGHTA and CDR2 FQGTGA. The CDR3 covers 14 residues.

This clone was recorded once. V and J are TRBV18 and TRBJ1-5; D not certain. The CDR3 is 14 amino acids. From germline, CDR1 is KGHSH and CDR2 LQKENI. V lost 2 bases and J lost 4, with 9 bases in between. The CDR3 region is CASSPNQGNQPQHF. Written as DNA, the CDR3 is TGTGCCAGCTCACCAAATCAAGGAAATCAGCCCCAGCATTTT.

V is TRBV30 and J is TRBJ2-7, with 8 positions matching TRBD1. The CDR3 is made up of 14 amino acids. Germline assignment: CDR1 GTSNPN and CDR2 SVGIG (reference sequence). Trimming at V came to 5 bases and at J to 6 bases, leaving 12 bases not matched to a gene. Here the CDR3 DNA reads TGTGCCTGGGGCCCCCTTTTGACAGGGGTCGAGCAGTACTTC. Protein: CAWGPLLTGVEQYF.

The chain combines TRBV12-1 with TRBJ2-1; the table's D call TRBD1 went unverified against the DNA. TRBV12-1 is marked as a pseudogene. This CDR3 spans 18 amino acids. CDR3 sequence: CASRRRTGAPKAYNEQFF. Written as DNA, the CDR3 is TGTGCCAGCCGCCGGCGGACAGGGGCCCCTAAGGCGTACAATGAGCAGTTCTTC.

This clone was recorded only once. The V gene is TRBV15, the J gene TRBJ2-2, with D maybe TRBD1 (5 bases). This CDR3 has 15 amino acids. V lost 5 bases and J lost 5, with 15 bases in between. CDR1 and CDR2 from the germline V gene are LNHNV and YYDKDF (reference sequence). The CDR3 nucleotides are TGTGCCACCAGCCACGACAGTATTAGTACCGGGGAGCTGTTTTTT. It codes for CATSHDSISTGELFF.

The chain employs TRBV7-9 and TRBJ1-1; unclear D gene. The CDR3 loop spans 12 amino acids. Trimming took off 8 bases at V and 4 bases at J, with 11 bases between the two ends. Looked up from germline, CDR1 is SEHNR and CDR2 is FQNEAQ (reference sequence). CDR3 DNA: TGTGCCAGCTTTTGGGGTGGCACTGAAGCTTTCTTT. Amino acid sequence: CASFWGGTEAFF. Full variable domain (outside the CDR3, taken from reference TRBV7-9 and TRBJ1-1): DTGVSQNPRHKITKRGQNVTFRCDPISEHNRLYWYRQTLGQGPEFLTYFQNEAQLEKSRLLSDRFSAERPKGSFSTLEIQRTEQGDSAMYLCASFWGGTEAFFGQGTRLTVV.

This CDR3 reads CASSFGRTSEKLFF. In DNA, the CDR3 is TGTGCCAGCAGTTTCGGACGAACATCTGAAAAACTGTTTTTT. The chain couples TRBV27 to TRBJ1-4; D is undetermined. Trimming removed 3 bases at V and 7 bases at J, with 12 bases between. Germline loops: CDR1 MNHEY, CDR2 SMNVEV (reference sequence). There are 14 residues in the CDR3.

The chain recombines TRBV13 with TRBJ2-3, with D hard to call. CDR3 length: 14 amino acids. The V end was cut by 5 bases, the J end by 4 bases, with 13 bases between. Germline-derived CDR1 and CDR2 are PRHDT and FYEKMQ (reference sequence). CDR3 sequence (DNA): TGTGCCAGCAGCCGAGGCACGGTCGCAGATACGCAGTATTTT. It yields the protein CASSRGTVADTQYF.

The rearrangement joins TRBV3-1 (or the pseudogene TRBV3-2) to TRBJ2-3; D is undetermined. There are 17 residues in the CDR3. The germline V gene encodes CDR1 LGHDT and CDR2 YNNKEL (reference sequence). Between the trimmed V and J ends, which lost 0 bases and 2 bases, there was a span of 15 bases. The DNA of the CDR3 is TGTGCCAGCAGCCAAGATCTGCCCCCCTCGTTCACAGATACGCAGTATTTT. Translated, it gives CASSQDLPPSFTDTQYF.

The chain links TRBV3-1 (or the pseudogene TRBV3-2) to TRBJ2-2; 9 positions agree with TRBD1. V was clipped by 5 bases and J by 6 bases; unmatched bases: 10. The CDR3 totals 16 residues. Germline CDR1 and CDR2: LGHDT and YNNKEL (reference sequence). CDR3 DNA: TGTGCCAGCAGCACTCGTCCCGGGACAGGGTCCGGGGAGCTGTTTTTT. The encoded protein is CASSTRPGTGSGELFF.

V and J are TRBV7-9 and TRBJ2-5; either TRBD1 or TRBD2 may supply D (5 bases each). The length of the CDR3 is 17 residues. The V gene's germline CDR1 is SEHNR and CDR2 FQNEAQ (reference sequence). V lost 5 bases and J 2 bases, leaving 21 bases between the germline ends. The CDR3 loop reads CASSPGTKRKNQETQYF. CDR3 sequence (DNA): TGTGCCAGCAGCCCAGGGACGAAGCGGAAAAATCAAGAGACCCAGTACTTC.

This clone was observed once. The V call is TRBV28, the J call TRBJ2-1, with D perhaps matching TRBD2 (6 bases). CDR1 and CDR2 (germline): MDHEN, SYDVKM. The CDR3 runs to 14 residues. The V gene lost 1 base and the J gene lost 15 bases, with 19 bases spanning the gap. The CDR3 bases are TGTGCCAGCAGTTTATTCCGGGACGGGAGTCGTGGGTTCTTC. Translation: CASSLFRDGSRGFF.